This note documents a single T cell receptor (beta chain) sequence. Its target is not known. Germline-derived CDR1 and CDR2 are KGHSH and LQKENI. The V end lost 3 bases, the J end lost 3 bases, and 14 bases lay between the germline ends. This CDR3 comprises 16 residues. The data stem from a study of vaccination and CD4 T cells after COVID-19. About the study: Post-COVID specimens were obtained a median 101 days after diagnosis (range 35 to 161). In culture, cells were exposed to overlapping spike peptides from SARS-CoV-2, HCoV-NL63, HCoV-OC43 and HCoV-229E.

Oncomine TCR Beta short-read sequencing was applied to DNA from cultured CD4+ T cells. The authors extracted genomic DNA from cultured CD4+ T cells. TCRdb re-analysed the PCR reads in MiXCR, keeping a single row per CDR3 protein. The sample contains about 12,000 distinct CDR3 sequences, roughly half of which appear only once. Specified treatment: roughly ten-day PBMC culture with coronavirus spike peptide pools or control peptides (ViraFEST assay). This receptor was taken from a human donor who had recovered from COVID-19. V is TRBV18 and J is TRBJ2-2; a weak D match, TRBD2 (5 bases). The specimen was CD4+ T cells from blood, cultured in vitro. This CDR3 reads CASSPRVRSDTGELFF. The CDR3 nucleotides read TGTGCCAGCTCACCGAGGGTCCGGAGCGACACCGGGGAGCTGTTTTTT.